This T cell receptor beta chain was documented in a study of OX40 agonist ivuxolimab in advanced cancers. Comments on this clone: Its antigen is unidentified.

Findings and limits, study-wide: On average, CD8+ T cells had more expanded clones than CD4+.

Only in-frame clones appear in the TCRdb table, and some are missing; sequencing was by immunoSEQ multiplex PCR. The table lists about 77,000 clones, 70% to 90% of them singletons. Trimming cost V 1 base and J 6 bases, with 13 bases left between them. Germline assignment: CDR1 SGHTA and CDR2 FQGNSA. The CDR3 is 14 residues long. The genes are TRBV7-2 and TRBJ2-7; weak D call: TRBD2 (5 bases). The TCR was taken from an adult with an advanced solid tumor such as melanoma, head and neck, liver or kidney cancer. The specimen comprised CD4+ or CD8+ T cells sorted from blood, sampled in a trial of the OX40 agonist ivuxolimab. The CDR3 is CASSLERRAGEQYF. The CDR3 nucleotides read TGTGCCAGCAGCTTAGAGCGGCGGGCAGGCGAGCAGTACTTC.